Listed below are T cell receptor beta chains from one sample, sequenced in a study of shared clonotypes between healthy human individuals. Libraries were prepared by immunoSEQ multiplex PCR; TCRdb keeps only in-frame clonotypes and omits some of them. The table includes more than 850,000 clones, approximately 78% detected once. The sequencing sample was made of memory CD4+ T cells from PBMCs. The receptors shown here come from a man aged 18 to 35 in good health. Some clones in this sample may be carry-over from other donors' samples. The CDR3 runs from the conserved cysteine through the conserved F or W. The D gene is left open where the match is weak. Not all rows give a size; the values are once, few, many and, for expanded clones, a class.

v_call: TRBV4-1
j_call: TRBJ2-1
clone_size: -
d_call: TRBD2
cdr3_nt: TGCGCCAGCAGCCAAGAACCTAGCCTAGCGGATGAGCAGTTCTTC
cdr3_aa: CASSQEPSLADEQFF

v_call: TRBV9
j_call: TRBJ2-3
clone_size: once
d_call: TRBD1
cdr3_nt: TGTGCCAGCAGCGAACGGGACAGGGAGGCAGATACGCAGTATTTT
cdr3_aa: CASSERDREADTQYF

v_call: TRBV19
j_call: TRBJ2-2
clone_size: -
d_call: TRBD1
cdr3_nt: TGTGCCAGTAGGGAGGGGACAGGGGTTCACGGGGAGCTGTTTTTT
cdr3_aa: CASREGTGVHGELFF

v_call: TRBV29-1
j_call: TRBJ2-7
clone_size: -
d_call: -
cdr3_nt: TGCAGCGTTGGGCAGTTGGGCGAGCAGTACTTC
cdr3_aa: CSVGQLGEQYF

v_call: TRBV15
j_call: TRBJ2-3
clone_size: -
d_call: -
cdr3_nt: TGTGCCACCACCCGTAGTTCCACAGATACGCAGTATTTT
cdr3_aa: CATTRSSTDTQYF

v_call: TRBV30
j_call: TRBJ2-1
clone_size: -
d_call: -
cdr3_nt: TGTGCCTGGATTTCTTACGGGAGCGCACTATTCAATGAGCAGTTCTTC
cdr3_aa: CAWISYGSALFNEQFF

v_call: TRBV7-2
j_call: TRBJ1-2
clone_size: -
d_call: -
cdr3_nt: TGTGCCAGCAGCTTGGACAGAGTCTATGGCTACACCTTC
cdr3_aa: CASSLDRVYGYTF

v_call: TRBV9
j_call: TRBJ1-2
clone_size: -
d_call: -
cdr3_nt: TGTGCCAGCAGCGTAGGGGGTCAGGGACGCCTGGCAAATGGCTACACCTTC
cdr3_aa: CASSVGGQGRLANGYTF

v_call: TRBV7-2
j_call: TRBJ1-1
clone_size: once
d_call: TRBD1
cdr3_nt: TGTGCCAGCAGCTTATACAGGGGCGGGACTGAAGCTTTCTTT
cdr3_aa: CASSLYRGGTEAFF

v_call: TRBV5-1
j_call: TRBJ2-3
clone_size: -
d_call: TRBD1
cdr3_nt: TGCGCCAGCAGCAGGGGACAGGGCCCAGATACGCAGTATTTT
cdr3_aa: CASSRGQGPDTQYF

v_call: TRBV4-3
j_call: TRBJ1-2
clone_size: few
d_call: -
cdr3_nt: TGCGCCAGCAGCCAGGGAATGGGTAAGGGTCTGAACTATGGCTACACCTTC
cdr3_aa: CASSQGMGKGLNYGYTF

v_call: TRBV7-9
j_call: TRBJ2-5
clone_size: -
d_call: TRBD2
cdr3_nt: TGTGCCAGCAGCTTAGGGAGCGGGATAGCTGGAGAGACCCAGTACTTC
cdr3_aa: CASSLGSGIAGETQYF

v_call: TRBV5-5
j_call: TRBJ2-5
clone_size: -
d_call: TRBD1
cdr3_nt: TGTGCCAGCAGCTTGAGGGACAGGGGAGAGACCCAGTACTTC
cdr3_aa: CASSLRDRGETQYF

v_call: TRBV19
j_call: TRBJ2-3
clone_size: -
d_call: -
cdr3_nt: TGTGCCAGTAGTATTTTCATCGCGAGGGGCACAGATACGCAGTATTTT
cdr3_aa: CASSIFIARGTDTQYF

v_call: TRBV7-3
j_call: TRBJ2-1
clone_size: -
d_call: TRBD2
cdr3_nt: TGTGCCAGCAGCTTAATGGGAGGGATCTCCTACAATGAGCAGTTCTTC
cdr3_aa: CASSLMGGISYNEQFF

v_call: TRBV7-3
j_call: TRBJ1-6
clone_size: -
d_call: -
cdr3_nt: TGTGCCAGCAGCGCGGGAACAGCGGGCTCACCCCTCCACTTT
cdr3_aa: CASSAGTAGSPLHF

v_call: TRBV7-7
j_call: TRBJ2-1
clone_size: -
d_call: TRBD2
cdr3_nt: TGTGCCAGCAGCTTGGGACTAGCGGGAGCCTCCTCCTACAATGAGCAGTTCTTC
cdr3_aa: CASSLGLAGASSYNEQFF

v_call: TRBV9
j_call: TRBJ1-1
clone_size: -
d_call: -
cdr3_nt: TGTGCCAGCAGCCAAGGACAGACAACTGAAGCTTTCTTT
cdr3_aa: CASSQGQTTEAFF

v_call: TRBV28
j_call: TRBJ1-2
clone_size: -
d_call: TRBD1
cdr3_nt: TGTGCCAGCAGTTTCAACAGGGGGTTTTATGGCTACACCTTC
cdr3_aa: CASSFNRGFYGYTF

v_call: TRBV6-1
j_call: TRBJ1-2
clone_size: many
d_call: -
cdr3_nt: TGTGCCAGCAGTGGGGACGGCCGTTCCTATGGCTACACCTTC
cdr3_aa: CASSGDGRSYGYTF

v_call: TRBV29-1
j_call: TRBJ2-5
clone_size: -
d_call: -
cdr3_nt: TGCAGCGCCGGGGTAGGGCAAGAGACCCAGTACTTC
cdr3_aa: CSAGVGQETQYF

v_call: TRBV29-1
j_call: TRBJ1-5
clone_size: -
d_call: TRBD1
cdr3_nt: TGCAGCGTTCGACAGGGATTCGATCAGCCCCAGCATTTT
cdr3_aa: CSVRQGFDQPQHF

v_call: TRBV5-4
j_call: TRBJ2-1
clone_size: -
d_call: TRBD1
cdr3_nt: TGTGCCAGCAGCGTAGACAGGGACAATGAGCAGTTCTTC
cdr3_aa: CASSVDRDNEQFF

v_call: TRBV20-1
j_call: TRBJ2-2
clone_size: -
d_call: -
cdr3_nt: TGCAGTGCTAGAGATGTTCCGGTCCTGTTTTTT
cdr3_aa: CSARDVPVLFF

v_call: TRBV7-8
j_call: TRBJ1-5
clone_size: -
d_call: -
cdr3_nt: TGTGCCAGCAGCCCAGGTGGGTTGCGATCCAATCAGCCCCAGCATTTT
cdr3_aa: CASSPGGLRSNQPQHF

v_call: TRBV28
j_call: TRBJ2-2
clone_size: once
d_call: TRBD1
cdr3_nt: TGTGCCAGCAGTTTCCAGGGCCAGGGGGTATACCGGGAGCTGTTTTTT
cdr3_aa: CASSFQGQGVYRELFF

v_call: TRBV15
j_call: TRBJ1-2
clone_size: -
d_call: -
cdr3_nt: TGTGCCACCAGCCTCAATACGGGACGACCTGGCTACACCTTC
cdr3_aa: CATSLNTGRPGYTF

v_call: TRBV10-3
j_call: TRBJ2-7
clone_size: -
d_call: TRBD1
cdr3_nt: TGTGCCATCAGTGCGAGACAGGGCCCCTACGAGCAGTACTTC
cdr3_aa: CAISARQGPYEQYF

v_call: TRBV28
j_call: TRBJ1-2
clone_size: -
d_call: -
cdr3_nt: TGTGCCAGCAGAGCCGGGACAAACTACTATGGCTACACCTTC
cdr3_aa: CASRAGTNYYGYTF

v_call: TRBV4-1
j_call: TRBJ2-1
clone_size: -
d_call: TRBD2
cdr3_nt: TGCGCCAGCAGCGCGCCTGCGGGAGTTAGAATTTCGGATGAGCAGTTCTTC
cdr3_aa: CASSAPAGVRISDEQFF

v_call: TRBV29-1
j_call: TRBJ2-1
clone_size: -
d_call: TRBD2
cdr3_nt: TGCAGCGCCCGGGGTAGCGGGAGGGCCGGTTTAGGGAATGAGCAGTTCTTC
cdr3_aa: CSARGSGRAGLGNEQFF

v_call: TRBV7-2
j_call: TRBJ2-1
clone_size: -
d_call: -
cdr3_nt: TGTGCCAGCAGCTTAGCCGCAGGAGGCTCCTACAATGAGCAGTTCTTC
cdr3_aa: CASSLAAGGSYNEQFF

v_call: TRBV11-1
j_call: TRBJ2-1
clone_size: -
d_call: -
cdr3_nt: TGTGCCAGCAGGACGTACAATGAGCAGTTCTTC
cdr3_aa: CASRTYNEQFF

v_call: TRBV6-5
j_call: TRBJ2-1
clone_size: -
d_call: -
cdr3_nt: TGTGCCAGCAGTTACAGGGGCAGGGCCTACAATGAGCAGTTCTTC
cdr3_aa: CASSYRGRAYNEQFF

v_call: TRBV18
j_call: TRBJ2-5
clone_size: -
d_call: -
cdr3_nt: TGTGCCAGCTCACCACGGGTAAGCACAGAAGAGACCCAGTACTTC
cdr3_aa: CASSPRVSTEETQYF

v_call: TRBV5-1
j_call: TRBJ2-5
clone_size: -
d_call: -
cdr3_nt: TGCGCCAGCAGCTTGGGAGTCGGCCAAGAGACCCAGTACTTC
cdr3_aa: CASSLGVGQETQYF

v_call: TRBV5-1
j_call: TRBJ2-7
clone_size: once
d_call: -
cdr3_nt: TGCGCCAACAGCGCATACTCCTACGAGCAGTACTTC
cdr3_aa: CANSAYSYEQYF

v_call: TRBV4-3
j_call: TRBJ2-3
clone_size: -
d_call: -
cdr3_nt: TGCGCCAGCAGCCCCGTGTCCACAGATACGCAGTATTTT
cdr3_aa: CASSPVSTDTQYF

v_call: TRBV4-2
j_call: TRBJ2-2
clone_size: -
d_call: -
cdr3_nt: TGTGCCAGCAGCCAAGATCAAGCCCCGGCGTTAGACACCGGGGAGCTGTTTTTT
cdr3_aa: CASSQDQAPALDTGELFF

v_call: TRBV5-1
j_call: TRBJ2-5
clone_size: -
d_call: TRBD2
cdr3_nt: TGCGCCAGCAGCGCCGGGACTAGGGGAAGCGAGACCCAGTACTTC
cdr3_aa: CASSAGTRGSETQYF

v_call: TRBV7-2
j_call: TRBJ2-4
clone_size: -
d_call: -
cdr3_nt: TGTGCCAGCAGCTTGATGAGCAAAAACATTCAGTACTTC
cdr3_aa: CASSLMSKNIQYF

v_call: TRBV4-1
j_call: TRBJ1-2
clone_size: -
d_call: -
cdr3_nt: TGCGCCAGCAGCCAAGTGGGGGTGAGGAAGAACTATGGCTACACCTTC
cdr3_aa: CASSQVGVRKNYGYTF

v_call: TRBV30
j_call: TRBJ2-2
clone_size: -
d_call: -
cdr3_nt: TGTGCCTGGAGCGTAAAGATAGGTCCCACCGGGGAGCTGTTTTTT
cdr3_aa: CAWSVKIGPTGELFF

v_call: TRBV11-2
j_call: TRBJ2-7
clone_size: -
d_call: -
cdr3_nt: TGTGCCAGCACCGGCCCGGCGAGCTCCTACGAGCAGTACTTC
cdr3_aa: CASTGPASSYEQYF

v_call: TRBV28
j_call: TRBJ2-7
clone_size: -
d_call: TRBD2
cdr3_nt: TGTGCCAGCAGCCCCGGGACTAGCGGGAGATACGAGCAGTACTTC
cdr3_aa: CASSPGTSGRYEQYF

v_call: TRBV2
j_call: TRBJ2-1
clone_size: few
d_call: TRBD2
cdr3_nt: TGTGCCAGCAGTGAATCTAGCGGGTTGGGGCCCGAATACAATGAGCAGTTCTTC
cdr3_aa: CASSESSGLGPEYNEQFF

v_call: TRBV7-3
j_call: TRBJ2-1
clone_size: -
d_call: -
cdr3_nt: TGTGCCAGCAGCCCGGGGGTCGATGAGCAGTTCTTC
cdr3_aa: CASSPGVDEQFF

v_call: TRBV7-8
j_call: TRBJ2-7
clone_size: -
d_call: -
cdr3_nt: TGTGCCAGCAGCTTTGAGGCCAATATCCCCTCCTACGAGCAGTACTTC
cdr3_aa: CASSFEANIPSYEQYF

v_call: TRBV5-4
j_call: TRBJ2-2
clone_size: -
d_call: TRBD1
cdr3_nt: TGTGCCAGCAGTTGGGACAGGAGGGAGCTGTTTTTT
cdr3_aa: CASSWDRRELFF

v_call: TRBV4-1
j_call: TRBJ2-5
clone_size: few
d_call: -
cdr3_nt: TGCGCCAGCAGCCAAGAAGAGACCCAGTACTTC
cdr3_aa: CASSQEETQYF

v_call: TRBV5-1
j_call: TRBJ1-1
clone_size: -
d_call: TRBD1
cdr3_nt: TGCGCCAGCAGCGCAAGACAGGGCCGCGGCACTGAAGCTTTCTTT
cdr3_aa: CASSARQGRGTEAFF

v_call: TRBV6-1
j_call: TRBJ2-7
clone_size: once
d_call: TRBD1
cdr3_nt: TGTGCCAGCAGCCGGGACAGGAGAACCTACGAGCAGTACTTC
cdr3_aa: CASSRDRRTYEQYF

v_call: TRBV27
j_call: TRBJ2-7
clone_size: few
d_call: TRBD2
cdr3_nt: TGTGCCAGCCAGACGGGACTAGCGGGAGGCGAGCAGTACTTC
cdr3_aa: CASQTGLAGGEQYF

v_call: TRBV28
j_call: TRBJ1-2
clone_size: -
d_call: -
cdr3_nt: TGTGCCAGCAGTTTGGGGGGGTTCGGCTACACCTTC
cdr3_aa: CASSLGGFGYTF

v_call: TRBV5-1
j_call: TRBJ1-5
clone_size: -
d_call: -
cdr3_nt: TGCGCCAGCAGCTTGGAAGGGTCTAGCAATCAGCCCCAGCATTTT
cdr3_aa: CASSLEGSSNQPQHF